This is a list of T cell receptor beta chains from one sample in a study of blood T cell repertoires in COVID-19. TCRdb's copy holds only in-frame clones and misses some; the assay was immunoSEQ multiplex PCR. The sample lists just over 250,000 clones, 84% seen once, with approximately 4% in the top ten. Sequenced sample: PBMCs or T cells enriched from blood (not recorded which). These receptors were taken from a man aged 25-45 years with acute COVID-19. CDR3s include the opening cysteine and the closing phenylalanine or tryptophan. A D gene is named only where the DNA matches it firmly. Only some rows state a clone size, as once, few, many or a class for expanded clones.

D: TRBD2; J: TRBJ2-1; V: TRBV27; size: NA; DNA: TGTGCCAGCAGTTTACGAGAGCCGCGAGTGCGGGAGACCTACAATGAGCAGTTCTTC; CDR3: CASSLREPRVRETYNEQFF
D: NA; J: TRBJ1-6; V: TRBV13; size: NA; DNA: TGTGCCAGCAGCCAAGAGGCCTCCGGTTCACCCCTCCACTTT; CDR3: CASSQEASGSPLHF
D: TRBD2; J: TRBJ2-1; V: TRBV7-2; size: NA; DNA: TGTGCCAGCAGCTTAAGCGGGGACCCCTACAATGAGCAGTTCTTC; CDR3: CASSLSGDPYNEQFF
D: NA; J: TRBJ2-1; V: TRBV24-1; size: NA; DNA: TGTGCCACCACGGAGGGAGGACCGGTCGGGAATGAGCAGTTCTTC; CDR3: CATTEGGPVGNEQFF
D: NA; J: TRBJ1-5; V: TRBV27; size: once; DNA: TGTGCCAGCAGTTTTGGAGGGGCGGATCAGCCCCAGCATTTT; CDR3: CASSFGGADQPQHF
D: NA; J: TRBJ2-1; V: TRBV5-3; size: NA; DNA: TGTGCCAGAAGCCTTTCGTCCGGGGATGAGCAGTTCTTC; CDR3: CARSLSSGDEQFF
D: NA; J: TRBJ2-2; V: TRBV7-2; size: NA; DNA: TGTGCCAGCAGCGCCCGACAGGCCAACACCGGGGAGCTGTTTTTT; CDR3: CASSARQANTGELFF
D: TRBD2; J: TRBJ2-5; V: TRBV24-1; size: NA; DNA: TGTGCCACCAGTGAGGGGACTAGCGGGGTTCAAGAGACCCAGTACTTC; CDR3: CATSEGTSGVQETQYF
D: NA; J: TRBJ1-5; V: TRBV9; size: few; DNA: TGTGCCAGCAGCGTCGGAGGGGCCCCAAATCAGCCCCAGCATTTT; CDR3: CASSVGGAPNQPQHF
D: TRBD1; J: TRBJ1-2; V: TRBV14; size: NA; DNA: TGTGCCAGCAGCCAAACGACAGGGTATGGCTACACCTTC; CDR3: CASSQTTGYGYTF
D: TRBD1; J: TRBJ1-4; V: TRBV7-3; size: NA; DNA: TGTGCCAGCAGCTTAACAGGGGGCACTAATGAAAAACTGTTTTTT; CDR3: CASSLTGGTNEKLFF
D: TRBD2; J: TRBJ2-1; V: TRBV7-3; size: NA; DNA: TGTGCCAGCAGCCGGAGCGGGAGGGCCGGTAACAATGAGCAGTTCTTC; CDR3: CASSRSGRAGNNEQFF
D: NA; J: TRBJ1-1; V: TRBV10-1; size: once; DNA: TGCGCCAGCAGTGAGTCGATCACCCGGGGGAAAGCTTTCTTT; CDR3: CASSESITRGKAFF
D: TRBD2; J: TRBJ2-1; V: TRBV11-3; size: NA; DNA: TGTGCCAGCAGCTTAATAACCTCTAGCGGGAGGCCGGATGAGCAGTTCTTC; CDR3: CASSLITSSGRPDEQFF
D: NA; J: TRBJ1-5; V: TRBV25-1; size: NA; DNA: TGTGCCAGCAGTGAATGGGGGGATCAGCCCCAGCATTTT; CDR3: CASSEWGDQPQHF
D: NA; J: TRBJ1-1; V: TRBV6-5; size: NA; DNA: TGTGCCAGCAGTTACTCGCCGGTGAACACTGAAGCTTTCTTT; CDR3: CASSYSPVNTEAFF
D: NA; J: TRBJ2-5; V: TRBV2; size: once; DNA: TGTGCCAGCAGTGGTGCGGGGACCTACGGTGAGACCCAGTACTTC; CDR3: CASSGAGTYGETQYF
D: TRBD2; J: TRBJ2-1; V: TRBV11-3; size: NA; DNA: TGTGCCAGCACCCAGCTTCTGTCTAGCGGGAGGATAATCAATGAGCAGTTCTTC; CDR3: CASTQLLSSGRIINEQFF
D: NA; J: TRBJ1-1; V: TRBV12-3/TRBV12-4; size: NA; DNA: TGTGCCAGCACCAAGACAGCGAACACTGAAGCTTTCTTT; CDR3: CASTKTANTEAFF
D: NA; J: TRBJ1-1; V: TRBV14; size: NA; DNA: TGTGCCAGCAGCCAAGGGGGGTTCAGGGGTGCGAACACTGAAGCTTTCTTT; CDR3: CASSQGGFRGANTEAFF
D: NA; J: TRBJ1-1; V: TRBV5-1; size: NA; DNA: TGCGCCAGCAGCTACGCAGGGGTTGTAACTGAAGCTTTCTTT; CDR3: CASSYAGVVTEAFF
D: TRBD1; J: TRBJ2-3; V: TRBV27; size: NA; DNA: TGTGCCAGCACACTTGTCGGGACAGGGACATCAGATACGCAGTATTTT; CDR3: CASTLVGTGTSDTQYF
D: NA; J: TRBJ1-4; V: TRBV10-2; size: NA; DNA: TGCGCCAGCCGGTCTACACTGTTTTTT; CDR3: CASRSTLFF
D: NA; J: TRBJ2-1; V: TRBV11-2; size: NA; DNA: TGTGCCAGCAGCTTAGCGGGGGAATACAATGAGCAGTTCTTC; CDR3: CASSLAGEYNEQFF
D: NA; J: TRBJ2-5; V: TRBV11-2; size: NA; DNA: TGTGCCAGCAGCTTAGATCTCCGGGATGAGACCCAGTACTTC; CDR3: CASSLDLRDETQYF
D: NA; J: TRBJ1-1; V: TRBV2; size: NA; DNA: TGTGCCAGCAGATGGCTCGGGGCTGAAGCTTTCTTT; CDR3: CASRWLGAEAFF
D: NA; J: TRBJ1-4; V: TRBV2; size: NA; DNA: TGTGCCAGCAGTAGTAGAGATGAAAAACTGTTTTTT; CDR3: CASSSRDEKLFF
D: NA; J: TRBJ1-5; V: TRBV18; size: NA; DNA: TGTGCCAGCTCACCGGAGGGGATTAATAGCAATCAGCCCCAGCATTTT; CDR3: CASSPEGINSNQPQHF
D: NA; J: TRBJ2-1; V: TRBV15; size: NA; DNA: TGTGCCACCAGCAGAGGTCAGTCCTACAATGAGCAGTTCTTC; CDR3: CATSRGQSYNEQFF
D: NA; J: TRBJ1-1; V: TRBV30; size: NA; DNA: TGTGCCTGCGTCGAGGAGCGGGTGAACACTGAAGCTTTCTTT; CDR3: CACVEERVNTEAFF
D: NA; J: TRBJ1-5; V: TRBV27; size: few; DNA: TGTGCCAGCCGAAGGAACAGAGACAATCAGCCCCAGCATTTT; CDR3: CASRRNRDNQPQHF
D: NA; J: TRBJ2-3; V: TRBV14; size: NA; DNA: TGTGCCAGCAGCCGAGCCGAGTCGAATCGGGATACGCAGTATTTT; CDR3: CASSRAESNRDTQYF
D: NA; J: TRBJ2-5; V: TRBV3-1/TRBV3-2; size: NA; DNA: TGTGCCAGCAGCCTGGGGACTCGAGGGTCGGAGACCCAGTACTTC; CDR3: CASSLGTRGSETQYF
D: TRBD1; J: TRBJ2-5; V: TRBV5-6; size: NA; DNA: TGTGCCAGCAGCCCCCCGGGGACAGACGGAGAGACCCAGTACTTC; CDR3: CASSPPGTDGETQYF
D: NA; J: TRBJ2-5; V: TRBV6-1; size: once; DNA: TGTGCCAGCAGTGAAAGCGAGCCCTGGGAGACCCAGTACTTC; CDR3: CASSESEPWETQYF
D: NA; J: TRBJ1-1; V: TRBV18; size: NA; DNA: TGTGCCAGCTCCCTGGGAGGGGTTACTGAAGCTTTCTTT; CDR3: CASSLGGVTEAFF
D: NA; J: TRBJ1-1; V: TRBV7-8; size: NA; DNA: TGTGCCAGCACCCAACTAGGGTCCGGTGAAGCTTTCTTT; CDR3: CASTQLGSGEAFF
D: TRBD1; J: TRBJ1-3; V: TRBV5-1; size: NA; DNA: TGTGCCAGCAGTTCCGCAGGGGGCTCTGGAAACACCATATATTTT; CDR3: CASSSAGGSGNTIYF
D: NA; J: TRBJ1-5; V: TRBV28; size: NA; DNA: TGTGCCAGCAGGAGCGACTGGACAGACAATCAGCCCCAGCATTTT; CDR3: CASRSDWTDNQPQHF
D: TRBD1; J: TRBJ2-3; V: TRBV27; size: NA; DNA: TGTGCCAGCGGGGACAGGGTAACGCAGTATTTT; CDR3: CASGDRVTQYF
D: NA; J: TRBJ1-3; V: TRBV29-1; size: NA; DNA: TGCAGCGTTGAACGACAGGCGTCTGGCACCATATATTTT; CDR3: CSVERQASGTIYF
D: NA; J: TRBJ1-3; V: TRBV18; size: once; DNA: TGTGCCAGCTCAAGCGACGCGGGGCTAATACCTGACTCTGGAAACACCATATATTTT; CDR3: CASSSDAGLIPDSGNTIYF
D: NA; J: TRBJ1-6; V: TRBV19; size: NA; DNA: TGTGCCAGTAGTATAGAGCATCAGGGTGCGGATTCACCCCTCCACTTT; CDR3: CASSIEHQGADSPLHF
D: NA; J: TRBJ1-1; V: TRBV6-5; size: NA; DNA: TGTGCCAGCAGTTCAGTGGCTGAAGCTTTCTTT; CDR3: CASSSVAEAFF
D: NA; J: TRBJ2-1; V: TRBV29-1; size: NA; DNA: TGCAGCGGGTACAGGGGCGGGAAAAACAATGAGCAGTTCTTC; CDR3: CSGYRGGKNNEQFF
D: TRBD2; J: TRBJ2-1; V: TRBV18; size: once; DNA: TGTGCCAGCTCACCACCCCTAGCGGGGGCTTCCTACAATGAGCAGTTCTTC; CDR3: CASSPPLAGASYNEQFF
D: TRBD1; J: TRBJ2-3; V: TRBV7-9; size: NA; DNA: TGTGCCAGCAGCTTTCAGGGGGCTGGAGATACGCAGTATTTT; CDR3: CASSFQGAGDTQYF
D: NA; J: TRBJ2-3; V: TRBV5-6; size: NA; DNA: TGTGCCAGCAACCGGAGGGGCATCTACACAGATACGCAGTATTTT; CDR3: CASNRRGIYTDTQYF
D: NA; J: TRBJ2-1; V: TRBV4-1; size: NA; DNA: TGCGCCAGCAGCCCAACGGAGGGGCGAAACGAGCAGTTCTTC; CDR3: CASSPTEGRNEQFF
D: TRBD1; J: TRBJ1-3; V: TRBV27; size: NA; DNA: TGTGCCAGCAGTCGACAGGGATTATCTGGAAACACCATATATTTT; CDR3: CASSRQGLSGNTIYF
D: TRBD1; J: TRBJ2-5; V: TRBV18; size: NA; DNA: TGTGCCAGCTCACCAGGACAGGCCGGGGCAGAGACCCAGTACTTC; CDR3: CASSPGQAGAETQYF
D: NA; J: TRBJ1-1; V: TRBV11-2; size: NA; DNA: TGTGCCAGCAGCTTAGAGAGTGAAGCTTTCTTT; CDR3: CASSLESEAFF
D: TRBD1; J: TRBJ2-1; V: TRBV14; size: NA; DNA: TGTGCCAGCAGCCGGCAACACCGGGACAGCCCGTTCTTC; CDR3: CASSRQHRDSPFF
D: NA; J: TRBJ2-2; V: TRBV10-2; size: NA; DNA: TGCGCCAGCAGTGAACGGTATAAATCGAACACCGGGGAGCTGTTTTTT; CDR3: CASSERYKSNTGELFF
D: TRBD1; J: TRBJ1-4; V: TRBV19; size: NA; DNA: TGTGCCAGTAGTCTCCAGGGACAGGGGGCTCGTGAAAAACTGTTTTTT; CDR3: CASSLQGQGAREKLFF
D: NA; J: TRBJ2-3; V: TRBV21-1; size: NA; DNA: TGTGCCAGCAGCACTAGCGGGGGGCCCTACACAAAATGCACAGATACGCAGTATTTT; CDR3: CASSTSGGPYTKCTDTQYF
D: TRBD2; J: TRBJ2-5; V: TRBV19; size: NA; DNA: TGTGCCAGTAGTATTTGGGCGGGAGAAGAGACCCAGTACTTC; CDR3: CASSIWAGEETQYF
D: TRBD1; J: TRBJ1-5; V: TRBV6-2/TRBV6-3; size: NA; DNA: TGTGCCAGCAGTCCCGGGACAGGGGGCAAACAGCCCCAGCATTTT; CDR3: CASSPGTGGKQPQHF
D: TRBD1; J: TRBJ2-1; V: TRBV7-6; size: NA; DNA: TGTGCCAGCGGCCCCGTAGACAGGGGGTCCAATGAGCAGTTCTTC; CDR3: CASGPVDRGSNEQFF